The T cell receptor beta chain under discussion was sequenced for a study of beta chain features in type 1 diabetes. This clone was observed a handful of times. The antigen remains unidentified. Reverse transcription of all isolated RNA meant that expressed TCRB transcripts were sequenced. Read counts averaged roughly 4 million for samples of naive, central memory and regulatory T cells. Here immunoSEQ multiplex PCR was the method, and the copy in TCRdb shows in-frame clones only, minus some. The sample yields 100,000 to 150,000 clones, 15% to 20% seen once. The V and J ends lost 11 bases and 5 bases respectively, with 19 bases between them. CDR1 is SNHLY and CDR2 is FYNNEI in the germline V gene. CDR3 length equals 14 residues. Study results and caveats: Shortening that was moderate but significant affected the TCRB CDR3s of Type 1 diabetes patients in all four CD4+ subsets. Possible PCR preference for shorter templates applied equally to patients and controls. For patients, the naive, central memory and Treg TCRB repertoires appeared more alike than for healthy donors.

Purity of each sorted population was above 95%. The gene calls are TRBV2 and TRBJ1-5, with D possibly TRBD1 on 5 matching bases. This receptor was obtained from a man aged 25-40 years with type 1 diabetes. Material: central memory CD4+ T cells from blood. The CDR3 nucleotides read TGTGCCTCCCGGGACGGGAACGGCGATCAGCCCCAGCATTTT. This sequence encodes CASRDGNGDQPQHF.